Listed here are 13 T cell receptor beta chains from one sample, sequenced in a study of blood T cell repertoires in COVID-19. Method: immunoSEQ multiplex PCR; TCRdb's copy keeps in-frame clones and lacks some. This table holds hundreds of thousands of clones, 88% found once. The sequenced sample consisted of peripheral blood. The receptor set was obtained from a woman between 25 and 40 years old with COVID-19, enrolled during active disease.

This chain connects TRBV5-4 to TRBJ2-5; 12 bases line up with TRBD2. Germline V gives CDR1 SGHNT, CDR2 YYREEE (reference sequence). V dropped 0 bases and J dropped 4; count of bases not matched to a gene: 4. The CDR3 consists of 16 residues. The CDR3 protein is CASSLASGRVTETQYF. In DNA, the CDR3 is TGTGCCAGCAGCTTGGCTAGCGGGAGGGTAACAGAGACCCAGTACTTC.

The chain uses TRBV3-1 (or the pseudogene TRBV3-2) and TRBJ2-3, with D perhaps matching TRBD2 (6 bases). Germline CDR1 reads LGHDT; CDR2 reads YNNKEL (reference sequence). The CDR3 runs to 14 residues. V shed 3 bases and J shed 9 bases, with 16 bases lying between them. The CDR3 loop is CASSQPGLIRTQYF. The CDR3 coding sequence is TGTGCCAGCAGCCAGCCGGGACTTATAAGAACGCAGTATTTT.

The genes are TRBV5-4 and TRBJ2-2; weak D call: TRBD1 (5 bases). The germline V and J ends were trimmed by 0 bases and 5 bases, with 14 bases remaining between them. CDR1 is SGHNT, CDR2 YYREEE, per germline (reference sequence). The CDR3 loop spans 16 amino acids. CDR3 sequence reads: CASSLDAQGGTGELFF. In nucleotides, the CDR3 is TGTGCCAGCAGCTTGGATGCGCAGGGTGGGACCGGGGAGCTGTTTTTT. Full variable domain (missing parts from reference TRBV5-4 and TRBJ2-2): ETGVTQSPTHLIKTRGQQVTLRCSSQSGHNTVSWYQQALGQGPQFIFQYYREEENGRGNFPPRFSGLQFPNYSSELNVNALELDDSALYLCASSLDAQGGTGELFFGEGSRLTVL.

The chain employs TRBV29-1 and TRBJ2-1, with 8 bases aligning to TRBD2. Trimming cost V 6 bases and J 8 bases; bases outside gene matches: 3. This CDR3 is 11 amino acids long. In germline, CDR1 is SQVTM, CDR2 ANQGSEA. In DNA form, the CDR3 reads TGCAGCGTCGGACTAGCTCATGAGCAGTTCTTC. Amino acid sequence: CSVGLAHEQFF.

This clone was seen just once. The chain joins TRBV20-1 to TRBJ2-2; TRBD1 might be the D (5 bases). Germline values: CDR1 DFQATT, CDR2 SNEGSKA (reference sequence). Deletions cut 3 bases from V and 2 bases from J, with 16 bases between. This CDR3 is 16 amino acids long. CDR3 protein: CSASGPGRTNTGELFF. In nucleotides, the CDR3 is TGCAGTGCTAGTGGACCAGGGCGCACAAACACCGGGGAGCTGTTTTTT.

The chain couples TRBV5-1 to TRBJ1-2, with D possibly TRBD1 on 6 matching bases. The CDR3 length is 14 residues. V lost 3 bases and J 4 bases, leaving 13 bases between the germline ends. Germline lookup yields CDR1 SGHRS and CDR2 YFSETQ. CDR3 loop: CASSWDLRGYGYTF. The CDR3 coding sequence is TGCGCCAGCAGCTGGGACCTCAGGGGCTATGGCTACACCTTC. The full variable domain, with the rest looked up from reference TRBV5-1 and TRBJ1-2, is KAGVTQTPRYLIKTRGQQVTLSCSPISGHRSVSWYQQTPGQGLQFLFEYFSETQRNKGNFPGRFSGRQFSNSRSEMNVSTLELGDSALYLCASSWDLRGYGYTFGSGTRLTVV.

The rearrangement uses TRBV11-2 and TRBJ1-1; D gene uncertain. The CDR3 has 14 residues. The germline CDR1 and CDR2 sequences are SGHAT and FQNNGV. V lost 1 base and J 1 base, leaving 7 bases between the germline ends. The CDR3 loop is CASSLGPGNTEAFF. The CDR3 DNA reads TGTGCCAGCAGCTTAGGGCCAGGGAACACTGAAGCTTTCTTT.

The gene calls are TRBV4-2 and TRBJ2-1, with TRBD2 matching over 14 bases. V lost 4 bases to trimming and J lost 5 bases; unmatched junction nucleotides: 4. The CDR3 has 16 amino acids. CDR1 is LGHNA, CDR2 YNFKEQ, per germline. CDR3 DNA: TGTGCCAGCAGCCGGGGACTAGCGGGAGCCCACAATGAGCAGTTCTTC. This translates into CASSRGLAGAHNEQFF.

CDR3 in DNA: TGTGCCAGCACCTTCATACTAGCGGGAGGTCCCTACGAGCAGTACTTC. It specifies CASTFILAGGPYEQYF. The chain links TRBV28 to TRBJ2-7; 12 bases line up with TRBD2. CDR1 and CDR2 (germline): MDHEN, SYDVKM. V lost 7 bases and J lost 2; bases outside the gene matches: 9. This CDR3 comprises 16 residues.

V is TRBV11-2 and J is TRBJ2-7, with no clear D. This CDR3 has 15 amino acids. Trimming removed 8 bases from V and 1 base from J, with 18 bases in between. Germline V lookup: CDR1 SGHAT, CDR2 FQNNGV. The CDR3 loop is CASALLRGLSYEQYF. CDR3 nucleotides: TGTGCCAGCGCCCTTCTGAGAGGTCTTTCCTACGAGCAGTACTTC.

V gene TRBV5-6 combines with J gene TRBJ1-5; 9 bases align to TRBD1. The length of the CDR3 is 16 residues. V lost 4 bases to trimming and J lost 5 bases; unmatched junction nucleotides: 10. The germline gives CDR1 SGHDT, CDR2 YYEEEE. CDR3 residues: CASSESDRGPDQPQHF. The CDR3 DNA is TGTGCCAGCAGCGAATCGGACAGGGGACCGGATCAGCCCCAGCATTTT. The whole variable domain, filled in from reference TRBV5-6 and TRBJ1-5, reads DAGVTQSPTHLIKTRGQQVTLRCSPKSGHDTVSWYQQALGQGPQFIFQYYEEEERQRGNFPDRFSGHQFPNYSSELNVNALLLGDSALYLCASSESDRGPDQPQHFGDGTRLSIL.

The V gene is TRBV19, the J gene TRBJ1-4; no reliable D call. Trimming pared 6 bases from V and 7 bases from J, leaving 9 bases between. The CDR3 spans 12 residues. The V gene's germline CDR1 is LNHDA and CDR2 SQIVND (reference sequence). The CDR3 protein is CASRNGGEKLFF. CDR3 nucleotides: TGTGCCAGTAGAAATGGAGGTGAAAAACTGTTTTTT.

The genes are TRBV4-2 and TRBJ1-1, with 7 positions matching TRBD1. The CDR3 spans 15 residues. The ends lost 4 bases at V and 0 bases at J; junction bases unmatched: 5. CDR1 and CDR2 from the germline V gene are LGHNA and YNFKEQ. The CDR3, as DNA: TGTGCCAGCAGCCCTTTACAGGGGTTGAACACTGAAGCTTTCTTT. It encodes CASSPLQGLNTEAFF.